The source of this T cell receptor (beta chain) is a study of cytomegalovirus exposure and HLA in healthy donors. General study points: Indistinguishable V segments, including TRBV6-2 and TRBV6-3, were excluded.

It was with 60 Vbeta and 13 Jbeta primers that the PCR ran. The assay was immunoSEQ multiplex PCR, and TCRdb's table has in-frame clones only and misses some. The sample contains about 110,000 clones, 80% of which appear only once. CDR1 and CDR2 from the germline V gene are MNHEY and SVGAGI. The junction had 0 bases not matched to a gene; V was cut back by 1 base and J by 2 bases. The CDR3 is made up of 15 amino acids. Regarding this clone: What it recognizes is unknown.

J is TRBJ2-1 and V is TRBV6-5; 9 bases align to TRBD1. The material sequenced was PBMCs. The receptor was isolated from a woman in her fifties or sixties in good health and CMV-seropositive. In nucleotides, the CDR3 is TGTGCCAGCAGTTACTACAGGGGGCCCTACAATGAGCAGTTCTTC. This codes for CASSYYRGPYNEQFF.